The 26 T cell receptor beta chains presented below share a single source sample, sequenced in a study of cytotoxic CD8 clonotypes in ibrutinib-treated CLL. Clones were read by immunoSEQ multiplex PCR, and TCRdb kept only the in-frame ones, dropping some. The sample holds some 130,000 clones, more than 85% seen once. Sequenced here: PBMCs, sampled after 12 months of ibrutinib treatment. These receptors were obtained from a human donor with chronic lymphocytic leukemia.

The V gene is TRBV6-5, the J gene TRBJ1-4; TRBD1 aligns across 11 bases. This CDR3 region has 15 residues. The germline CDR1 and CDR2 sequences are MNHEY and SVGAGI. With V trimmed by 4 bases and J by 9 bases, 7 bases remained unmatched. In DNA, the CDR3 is TGTGCCAGCAGTTTTCTCGGGACAGGGGGAAAAAAACTGTTTTTT. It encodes CASSFLGTGGKKLFF.

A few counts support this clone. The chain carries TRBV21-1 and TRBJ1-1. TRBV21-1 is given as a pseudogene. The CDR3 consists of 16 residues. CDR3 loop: CASSPGGRRMNTEAFF. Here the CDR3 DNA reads TGTGCCAGCAGCCCCGGGGGGAGAAGGATGAACACTGAAGCTTTCTTT.

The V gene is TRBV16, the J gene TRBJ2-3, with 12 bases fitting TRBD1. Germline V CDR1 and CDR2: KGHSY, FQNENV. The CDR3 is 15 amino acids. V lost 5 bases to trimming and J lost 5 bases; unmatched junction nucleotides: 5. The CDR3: CASSGTGGAGDTQYF. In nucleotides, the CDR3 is TGTGCCAGCAGCGGGACAGGGGGCGCGGGAGATACGCAGTATTTT.

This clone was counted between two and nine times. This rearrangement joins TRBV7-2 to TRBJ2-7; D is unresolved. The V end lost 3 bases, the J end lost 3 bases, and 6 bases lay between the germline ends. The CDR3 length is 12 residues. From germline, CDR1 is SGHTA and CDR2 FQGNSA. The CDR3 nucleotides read TGTGCCAGCAGCTTGGAGAGCTACGAGCAGTACTTC. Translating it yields CASSLESYEQYF.

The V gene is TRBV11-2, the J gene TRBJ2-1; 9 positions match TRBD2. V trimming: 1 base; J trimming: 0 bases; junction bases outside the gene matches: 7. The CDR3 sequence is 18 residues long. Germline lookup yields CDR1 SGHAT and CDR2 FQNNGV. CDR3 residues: CASSLVASGANSYNEQFF. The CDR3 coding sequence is TGTGCCAGCAGCTTAGTGGCTAGCGGGGCCAACTCCTACAATGAGCAGTTCTTC.

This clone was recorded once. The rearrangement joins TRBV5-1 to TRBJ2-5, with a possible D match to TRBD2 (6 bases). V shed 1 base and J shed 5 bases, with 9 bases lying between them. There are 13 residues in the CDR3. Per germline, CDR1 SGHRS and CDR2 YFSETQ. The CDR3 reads CASSLRERETQYF. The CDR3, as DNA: TGCGCCAGCAGCTTGCGGGAGAGGGAGACCCAGTACTTC.

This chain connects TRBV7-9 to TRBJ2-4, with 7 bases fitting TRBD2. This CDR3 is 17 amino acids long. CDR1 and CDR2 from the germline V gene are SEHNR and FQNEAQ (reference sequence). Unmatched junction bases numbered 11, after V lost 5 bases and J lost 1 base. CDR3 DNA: TGTGCCAGCAGCCGCCGGGGGGATTGGATCGCCAAAAACATTCAGTACTTC. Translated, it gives CASSRRGDWIAKNIQYF.

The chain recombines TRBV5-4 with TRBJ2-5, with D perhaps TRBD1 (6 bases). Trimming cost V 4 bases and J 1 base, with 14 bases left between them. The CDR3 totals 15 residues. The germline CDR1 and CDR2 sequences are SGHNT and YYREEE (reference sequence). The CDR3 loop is CASSTPTGPQETQYF. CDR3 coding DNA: TGTGCCAGCAGCACACCGACAGGCCCCCAAGAGACCCAGTACTTC.

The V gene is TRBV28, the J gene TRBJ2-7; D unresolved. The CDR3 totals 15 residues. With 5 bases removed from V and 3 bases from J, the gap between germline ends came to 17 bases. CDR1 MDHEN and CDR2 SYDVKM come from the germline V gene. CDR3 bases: TGTGCCAGCAGTAACATACCCCCCCAAGGCTACGAGCAGTACTTC. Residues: CASSNIPPQGYEQYF.

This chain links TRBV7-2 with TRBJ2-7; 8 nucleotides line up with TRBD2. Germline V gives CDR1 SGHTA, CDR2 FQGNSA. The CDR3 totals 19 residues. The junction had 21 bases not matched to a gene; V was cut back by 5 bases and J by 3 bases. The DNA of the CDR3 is TGTGCCAGCAGCCCCGATAGCGGGACGCTTACGCTTAATTTCTACGAGCAGTACTTC. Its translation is CASSPDSGTLTLNFYEQYF.

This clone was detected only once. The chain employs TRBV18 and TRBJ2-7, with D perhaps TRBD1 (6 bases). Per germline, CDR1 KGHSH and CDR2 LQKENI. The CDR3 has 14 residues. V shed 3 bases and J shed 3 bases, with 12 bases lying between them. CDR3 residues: CASSPRTESYEQYF. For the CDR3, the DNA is TGTGCCAGCTCACCGAGGACAGAAAGCTACGAGCAGTACTTC.

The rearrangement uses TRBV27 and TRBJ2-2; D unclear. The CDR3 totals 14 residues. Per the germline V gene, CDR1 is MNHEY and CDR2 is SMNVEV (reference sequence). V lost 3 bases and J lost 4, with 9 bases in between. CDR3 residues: CASSFKRSTGELFF. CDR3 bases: TGTGCCAGCAGTTTTAAGAGATCCACCGGGGAGCTGTTTTTT.

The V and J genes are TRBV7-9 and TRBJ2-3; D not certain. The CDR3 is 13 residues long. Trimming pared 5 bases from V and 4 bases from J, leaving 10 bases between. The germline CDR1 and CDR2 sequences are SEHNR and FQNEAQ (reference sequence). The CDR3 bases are TGTGCCAGCAGCCCCGTCTCCGCAGATACGCAGTATTTT. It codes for CASSPVSADTQYF.

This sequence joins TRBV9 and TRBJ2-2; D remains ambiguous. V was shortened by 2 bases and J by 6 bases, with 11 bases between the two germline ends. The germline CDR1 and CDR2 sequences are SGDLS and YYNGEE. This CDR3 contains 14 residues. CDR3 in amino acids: CASSVPSIAGELFF. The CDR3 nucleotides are TGTGCCAGCAGCGTGCCCTCCATCGCCGGGGAGCTGTTTTTT.

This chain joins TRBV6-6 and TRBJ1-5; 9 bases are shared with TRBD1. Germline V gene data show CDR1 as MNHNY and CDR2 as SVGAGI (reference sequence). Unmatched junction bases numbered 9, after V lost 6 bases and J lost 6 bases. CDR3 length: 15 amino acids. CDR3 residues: CASRERQGGSQPQHF. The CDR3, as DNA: TGTGCCAGCAGAGAACGACAGGGGGGAAGTCAGCCCCAGCATTTT.

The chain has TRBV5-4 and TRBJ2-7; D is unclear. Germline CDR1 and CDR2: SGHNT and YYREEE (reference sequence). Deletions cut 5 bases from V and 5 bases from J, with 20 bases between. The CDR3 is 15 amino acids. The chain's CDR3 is CASSTGGLGAHEQYF. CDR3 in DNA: TGTGCCAGCAGTACCGGCGGTCTTGGTGCCCACGAGCAGTACTTC.

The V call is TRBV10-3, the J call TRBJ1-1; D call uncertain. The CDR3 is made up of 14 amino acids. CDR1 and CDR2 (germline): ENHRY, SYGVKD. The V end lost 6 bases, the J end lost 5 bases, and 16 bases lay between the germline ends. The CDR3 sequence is CAIRGSGPWTEAFF. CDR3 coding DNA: TGTGCCATCAGGGGTTCCGGTCCGTGGACTGAAGCTTTCTTT.

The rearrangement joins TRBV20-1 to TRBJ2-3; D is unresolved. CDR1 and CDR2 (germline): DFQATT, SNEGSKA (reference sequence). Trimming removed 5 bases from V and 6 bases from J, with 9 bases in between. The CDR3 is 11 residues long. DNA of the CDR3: TGCAGTGCTGGCGAGTTGGATACGCAGTATTTT. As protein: CSAGELDTQYF.

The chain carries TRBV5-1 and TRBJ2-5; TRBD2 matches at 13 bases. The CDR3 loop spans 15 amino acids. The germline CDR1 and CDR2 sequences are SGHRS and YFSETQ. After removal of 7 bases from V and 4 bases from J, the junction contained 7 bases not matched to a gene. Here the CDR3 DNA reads TGCGCCAGCCGAACTAGCGGGAGGGTCCGAGAGACCCAGTACTTC. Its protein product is CASRTSGRVRETQYF.

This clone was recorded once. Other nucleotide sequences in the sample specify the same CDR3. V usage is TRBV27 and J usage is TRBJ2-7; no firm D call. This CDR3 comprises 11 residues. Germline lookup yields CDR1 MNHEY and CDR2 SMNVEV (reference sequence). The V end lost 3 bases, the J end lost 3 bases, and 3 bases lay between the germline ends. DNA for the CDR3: TGTGCCAGCAGTTTGGGCTACGAGCAGTACTTC. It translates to CASSLGYEQYF.

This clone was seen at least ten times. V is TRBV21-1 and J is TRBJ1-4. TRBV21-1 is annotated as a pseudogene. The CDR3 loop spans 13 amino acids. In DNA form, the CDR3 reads TGTGCCAGCAGCGAGGCAACTAATGAAAAACTGTTTTTT. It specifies CASSEATNEKLFF.

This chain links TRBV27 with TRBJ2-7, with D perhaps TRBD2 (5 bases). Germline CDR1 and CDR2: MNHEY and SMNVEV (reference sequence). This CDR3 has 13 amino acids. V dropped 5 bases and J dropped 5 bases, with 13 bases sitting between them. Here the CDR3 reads CASSAGRENEQYF. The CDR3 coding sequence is TGTGCCAGCAGTGCTGGCCGGGAAAACGAGCAGTACTTC.

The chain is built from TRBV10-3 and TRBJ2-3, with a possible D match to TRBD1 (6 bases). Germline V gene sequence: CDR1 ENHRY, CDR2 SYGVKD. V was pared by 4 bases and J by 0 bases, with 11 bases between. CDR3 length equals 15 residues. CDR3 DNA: TGTGCCATCAGTGCCTGGACAGACAGCACAGATACGCAGTATTTT. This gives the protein CAISAWTDSTDTQYF.

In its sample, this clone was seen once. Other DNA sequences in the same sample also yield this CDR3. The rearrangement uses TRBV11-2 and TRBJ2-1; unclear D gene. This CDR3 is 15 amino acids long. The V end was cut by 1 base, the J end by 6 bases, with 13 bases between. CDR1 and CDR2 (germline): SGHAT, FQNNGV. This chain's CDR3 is CASSLVWGLGNEQFF. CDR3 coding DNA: TGTGCCAGCAGCTTAGTATGGGGTTTGGGCAATGAGCAGTTCTTC.

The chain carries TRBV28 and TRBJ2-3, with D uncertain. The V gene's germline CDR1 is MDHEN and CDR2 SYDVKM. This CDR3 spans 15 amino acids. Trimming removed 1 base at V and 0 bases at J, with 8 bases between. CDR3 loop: CASSLLQSSTDTQYF. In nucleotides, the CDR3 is TGTGCCAGCAGTTTATTACAGTCTAGCACAGATACGCAGTATTTT.

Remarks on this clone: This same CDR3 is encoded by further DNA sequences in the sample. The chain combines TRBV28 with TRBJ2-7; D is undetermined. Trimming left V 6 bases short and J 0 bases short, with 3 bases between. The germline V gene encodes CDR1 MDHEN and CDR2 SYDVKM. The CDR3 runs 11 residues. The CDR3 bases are TGTGCCAGCAGGGGCTCCTACGAGCAGTACTTC. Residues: CASRGSYEQYF.